A single sample gave rise to the 16 T cell receptor beta chains below, sequenced in a study of shared clonotypes between healthy human individuals. Terminally differentiated effector memory CD45RA+ cells were excluded by CCR7 positive selection of CD45RO-negative cells. TCRdb's copy holds only in-frame clones and misses some; the assay was immunoSEQ multiplex PCR. Of about 2.2 million clones in the sample, roughly 91% were seen once. The sample was naive CD8+ T cells from PBMCs. The origin of the receptors is a man between 18 and 35 years old in good health. Some clones in this sample may be carry-over from other donors' samples.

The gene calls are TRBV6-7 and TRBJ2-1, with 8 bases that match TRBD2. Being an ORF, TRBV6-7 has a function that is uncertain. The CDR3 totals 16 residues. V lost 2 bases, J lost 1 base, and 4 bases stayed unmatched. The CDR3: CASSYLSGSSYNEQFF. CDR3 bases: TGTGCCAGCAGTTACCTAAGCGGGAGTTCCTACAATGAGCAGTTCTTC.

Here the CDR3 DNA reads TGTGCCAGCGGGACAGGGGGCGAGCAGTACTTC. Translating it yields CASGTGGEQYF. This chain joins TRBV28 and TRBJ2-7, with 11 positions matching TRBD1. This CDR3 has 11 amino acids. With 8 bases clipped from V and 6 bases from J, the junction kept 0 bases outside the gene matches. Germline V lookup: CDR1 MDHEN, CDR2 SYDVKM.

As regards this clone: Other DNA variants within this sample encode the same CDR3. The chain couples TRBV28 to TRBJ2-7; no clear D. Germline V gene data show CDR1 as MDHEN and CDR2 as SYDVKM. There are 13 residues in the CDR3. Trimming took 6 bases from V and 2 from J, leaving 11 bases between them. The CDR3 DNA reads TGTGCCAGCAGCTTCGGACGGACCTACGAGCAGTACTTC. This encodes CASSFGRTYEQYF.

The chain links TRBV4-3 to TRBJ2-2; D remains ambiguous. This CDR3 spans 16 amino acids. Germline lookup yields CDR1 LGHNA and CDR2 YSLEER. The V gene lost 0 bases and the J gene lost 6 bases, with 14 bases spanning the gap. CDR3 protein: CASSQDPGFTPGELFF. The CDR3 nucleotides are TGCGCCAGCAGCCAAGATCCCGGCTTTACGCCCGGGGAGCTGTTTTTT.

The chain uses TRBV27 and TRBJ1-5, with 8 bases identical to TRBD1. The CDR3 consists of 13 residues. Germline V gene sequence: CDR1 MNHEY, CDR2 SMNVEV (reference sequence). Germline trimming cut 8 bases from V and 7 bases from J; bases unmatched to any gene: 7. The CDR3 loop reads CASRNRGDQPQHF. The CDR3 DNA is TGTGCCAGCCGGAACAGGGGGGACCAGCCCCAGCATTTT.

This chain joins TRBV27 and TRBJ1-2; 7 bases align to TRBD1. CDR1 MNHEY and CDR2 SMNVEV come from the germline V gene (reference sequence). The CDR3 sequence is 16 residues long. V lost 0 bases and J lost 7; bases outside the gene matches: 11. The CDR3: CASSLSVGQQGLGYTF. Written as DNA, the CDR3 is TGTGCCAGCAGTTTATCGGTCGGGCAACAGGGGCTTGGCTACACCTTC.

The gene calls are TRBV18 and TRBJ2-1; D perhaps matches TRBD2 (5 bases). There are 14 residues in the CDR3. Germline-derived CDR1 and CDR2 are KGHSH and LQKENI. The V end was cut by 5 bases, the J end by 5 bases, with 13 bases between. The CDR3 nucleotides are TGTGCCAGCTCAGTTTCGAGCGGCCACAATGAGCAGTTCTTC. Its translation: CASSVSSGHNEQFF. Full variable domain (rest looked up from reference TRBV18 and TRBJ2-1): NAGVMQNPRHLVRRRGQEARLRCSPMKGHSHVYWYRQLPEEGLKFMVYLQKENIIDESGMPKERFSAEFPKEGPSILRIQQVVRGDSAAYFCASSVSSGHNEQFFGPGTRLTVL.

As concerns this clone: Other DNA sequences within the sample encode an identical CDR3. The chain employs TRBV5-1 and TRBJ2-3; TRBD2 matches at 12 bases. The CDR3 sequence is 16 residues long. CDR1 is SGHRS, CDR2 YFSETQ, per germline. Trimming cost V 0 bases and J 3 bases; bases outside gene matches: 2. The CDR3 DNA sequence: TGCGCCAGCAGCTTGGGACTAGCGGGAGTGACAGATACGCAGTATTTT. This encodes CASSLGLAGVTDTQYF.

This rearrangement joins TRBV28 to TRBJ2-6; maybe TRBD2 (6 bases). This CDR3 contains 17 residues. CDR1 is MDHEN, CDR2 SYDVKM, per germline. With 7 bases removed from V and 0 bases from J, the gap between germline ends came to 16 bases. CDR3: CASNIAGSVSGANVLTF. In DNA form, the CDR3 reads TGTGCCAGCAATATTGCGGGGTCGGTCTCTGGGGCCAACGTCCTGACTTTC.

This clone was counted only a few times. The V call is TRBV7-9, the J call TRBJ2-7; D gene ambiguous. This CDR3 has 11 residues. CDR1 SEHNR and CDR2 FQNEAQ come from the germline V gene (reference sequence). V lost 5 bases, J lost 6 bases, and 8 bases lay in between. For the CDR3, the DNA is TGTGCCAGCAGCGCTGGAATCGAGCAGTACTTC. It encodes CASSAGIEQYF.

A note on this clone: Other DNA sequences in the sample encode the same CDR3. The V gene is TRBV7-6, the J gene TRBJ2-7; 8 bases agree with TRBD1. The CDR3 totals 13 residues. Losses at the gene ends were 5 bases for V and 3 bases for J; bases not matched to a gene: 3. Germline-derived CDR1 and CDR2 are SGHVS and FNYEAQ. The CDR3: CASSPDRGYEQYF. As DNA, the CDR3 is TGTGCCAGCAGCCCAGACAGGGGCTACGAGCAGTACTTC.

The chain recombines TRBV27 with TRBJ2-3, with D perhaps matching TRBD1 (5 bases). Germline CDR1 and CDR2: MNHEY and SMNVEV (reference sequence). There are 15 residues in the CDR3. V was cut by 5 bases and J by 2 bases, with 14 bases left in between. The chain's CDR3 is CASSPLDIPTDTQYF. The DNA for the CDR3 is TGTGCCAGCAGTCCCCTGGACATTCCCACAGATACGCAGTATTTT.

The chain joins TRBV7-8 to TRBJ2-1; 10 nucleotides align to TRBD2. The V gene's germline CDR1 is SGHVS and CDR2 FQNEAQ. Losses at the gene ends were 6 bases for V and 3 bases for J; bases not matched to a gene: 8. CDR3 size: 16 residues. CDR3 sequence reads: CASRGWTSGSYNEQFF. The CDR3 DNA reads as TGTGCCAGCAGGGGCTGGACTAGCGGAAGCTACAATGAGCAGTTCTTC.

This chain links TRBV5-1 with TRBJ2-7, with a weak D call TRBD2 (5 bases). This CDR3 region has 13 residues. V shed 7 bases and J shed 2 bases, with 13 bases lying between them. Germline CDR1 SGHRS, CDR2 YFSETQ. The CDR3 loop reads CASGWASPYEQYF. CDR3 in DNA: TGCGCCAGCGGATGGGCTAGCCCCTACGAGCAGTACTTC.

The chain carries TRBV30 and TRBJ2-7; TRBD1 might be the D (6 bases). Trimming took 8 bases from V and 4 from J, leaving 18 bases between them. Germline CDR1 and CDR2: GTSNPN and SVGIG (reference sequence). The CDR3 is 13 amino acids. CDR3 amino acids: CARGPGQPYEQYF. The CDR3 DNA sequence: TGTGCCCGAGGACCAGGACAGCCTTACGAGCAGTACTTC.

The chain combines TRBV10-1 with TRBJ1-1, with unresolved D. V lost 2 bases and J lost 7, with 11 bases in between. The CDR3 runs 13 residues. Looked up from germline, CDR1 is WNHNN and CDR2 is SYGVQD (reference sequence). CDR3 in DNA: TGCGCCAGCAGTGAGGATTCGGTACATGAAGCTTTCTTT. This encodes CASSEDSVHEAFF.